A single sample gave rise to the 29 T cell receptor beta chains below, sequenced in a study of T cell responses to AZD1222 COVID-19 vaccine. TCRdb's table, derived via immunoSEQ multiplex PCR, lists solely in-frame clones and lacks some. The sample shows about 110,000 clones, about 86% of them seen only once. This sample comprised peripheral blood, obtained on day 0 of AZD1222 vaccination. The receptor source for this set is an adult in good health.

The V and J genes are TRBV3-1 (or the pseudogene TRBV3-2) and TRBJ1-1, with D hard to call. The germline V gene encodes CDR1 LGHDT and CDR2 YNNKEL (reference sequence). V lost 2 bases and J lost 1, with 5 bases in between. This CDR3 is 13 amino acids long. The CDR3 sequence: CASSQYANTEAFF. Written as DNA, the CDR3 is TGTGCCAGCAGCCAATACGCGAACACTGAAGCTTTCTTT.

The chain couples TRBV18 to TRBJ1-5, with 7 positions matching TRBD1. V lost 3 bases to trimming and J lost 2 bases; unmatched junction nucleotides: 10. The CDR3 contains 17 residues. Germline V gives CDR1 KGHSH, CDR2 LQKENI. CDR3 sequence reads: CASSPREGAFGNQPQHF. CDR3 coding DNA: TGTGCCAGCTCACCCCGGGAGGGGGCCTTTGGCAATCAGCCCCAGCATTTT.

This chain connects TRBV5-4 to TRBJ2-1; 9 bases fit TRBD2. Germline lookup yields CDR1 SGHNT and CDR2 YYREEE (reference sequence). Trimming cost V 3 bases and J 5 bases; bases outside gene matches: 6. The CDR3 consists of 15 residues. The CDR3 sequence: CASSSLIAGDNEQFF. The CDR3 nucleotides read TGTGCCAGCAGCTCTTTGATAGCGGGGGACAATGAGCAGTTCTTC.

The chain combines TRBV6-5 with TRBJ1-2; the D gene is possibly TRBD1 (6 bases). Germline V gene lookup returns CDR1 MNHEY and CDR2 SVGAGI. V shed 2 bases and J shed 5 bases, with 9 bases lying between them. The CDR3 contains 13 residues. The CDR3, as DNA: TGTGCCAGCAGTTACGGGGGGGCGTATGGCTACACCTTC. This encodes CASSYGGAYGYTF.

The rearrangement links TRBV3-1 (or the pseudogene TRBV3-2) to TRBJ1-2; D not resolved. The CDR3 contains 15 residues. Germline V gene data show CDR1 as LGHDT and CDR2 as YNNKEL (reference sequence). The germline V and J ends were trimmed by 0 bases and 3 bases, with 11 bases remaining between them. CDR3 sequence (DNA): TGTGCCAGCAGCCAAGAAGGGAGGTCCTACTATGGCTACACCTTC. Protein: CASSQEGRSYYGYTF.

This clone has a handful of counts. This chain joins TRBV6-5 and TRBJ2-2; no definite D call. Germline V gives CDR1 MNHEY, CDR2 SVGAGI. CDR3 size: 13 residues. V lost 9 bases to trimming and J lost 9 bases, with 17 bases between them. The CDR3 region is CASKFGRARELFF. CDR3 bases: TGTGCCAGTAAATTTGGACGGGCTAGGGAGCTGTTTTTT.

The chain's CDR3 is CASSYSSPGQGASTDTQYF. CDR3 bases: TGTGCCAGCAGTTACTCTTCCCCGGGACAGGGCGCAAGCACAGATACGCAGTATTTT. The rearrangement links TRBV6-2 or TRBV6-3 to TRBJ2-3; TRBD1 matches at 9 bases. J was trimmed by 0 bases and V by 0 bases; bases with no gene match: 10. This CDR3 is built from 19 residues. Germline V gene sequence: CDR1 MNHEY, CDR2 SVGEGT.

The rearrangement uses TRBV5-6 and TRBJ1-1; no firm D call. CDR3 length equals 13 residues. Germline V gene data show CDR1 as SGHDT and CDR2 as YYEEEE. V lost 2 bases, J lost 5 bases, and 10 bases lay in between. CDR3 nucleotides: TGTGCCAGCAGCTTAGACTCGTTAACTGAAGCTTTCTTT. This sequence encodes CASSLDSLTEAFF.

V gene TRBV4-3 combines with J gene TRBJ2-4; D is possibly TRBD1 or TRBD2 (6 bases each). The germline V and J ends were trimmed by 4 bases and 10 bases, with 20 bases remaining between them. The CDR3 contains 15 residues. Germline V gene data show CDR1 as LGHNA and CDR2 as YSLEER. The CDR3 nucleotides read TGCGCCAGCAGCCCCCACAGGGACTTTCCGGCAATTCAGTACTTC. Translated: CASSPHRDFPAIQYF.

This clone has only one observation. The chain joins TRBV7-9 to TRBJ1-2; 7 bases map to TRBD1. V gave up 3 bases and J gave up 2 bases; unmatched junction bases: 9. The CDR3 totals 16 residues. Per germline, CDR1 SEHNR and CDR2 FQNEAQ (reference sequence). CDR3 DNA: TGTGCCAGCAGCTTCTGGGACAGAGATGCAAACTATGGCTACACCTTC. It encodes CASSFWDRDANYGYTF.

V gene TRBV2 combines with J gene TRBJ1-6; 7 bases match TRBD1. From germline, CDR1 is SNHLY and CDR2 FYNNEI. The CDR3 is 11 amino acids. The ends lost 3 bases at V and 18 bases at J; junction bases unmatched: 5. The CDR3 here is CASSDGQVPHF. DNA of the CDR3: TGTGCCAGCAGTGATGGACAGGTTCCCCACTTT.

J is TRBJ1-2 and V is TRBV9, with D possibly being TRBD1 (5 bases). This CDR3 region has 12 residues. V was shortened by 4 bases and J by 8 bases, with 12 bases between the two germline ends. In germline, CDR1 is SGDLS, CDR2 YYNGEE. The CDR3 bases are TGTGCCAGCAGCCGACAGTTCGAAGGCTACACCTTC. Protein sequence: CASSRQFEGYTF.

The DNA of the CDR3 is TGTGCCAGCAGCTCTAGACCAACAGGGAGCGTGAACACCGGGGAGCTGTTTTTT. Its protein is CASSSRPTGSVNTGELFF. The chain uses TRBV11-2 and TRBJ2-2; the D gene is possibly TRBD1 (6 bases). The CDR3 consists of 18 residues. Germline V CDR1 and CDR2: SGHAT, FQNNGV. Trimming took off 4 bases at V and 1 base at J, with 19 bases between the two ends. Full variable domain (outside the CDR3, taken from reference TRBV11-2 and TRBJ2-2): EAGVAQSPRYKIIEKRQSVAFWCNPISGHATLYWYQQILGQGPKLLIQFQNNGVVDDSQLPKDRFSAERLKGVDSTLKIQPAKLEDSAVYLCASSSRPTGSVNTGELFFGEGSRLTVL.

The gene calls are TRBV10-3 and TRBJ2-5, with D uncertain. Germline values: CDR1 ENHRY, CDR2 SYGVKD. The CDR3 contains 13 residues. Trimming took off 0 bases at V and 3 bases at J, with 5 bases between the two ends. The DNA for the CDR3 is TGTGCCATCAGTGAGTCGACCGAAGAGACCCAGTACTTC. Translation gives CAISESTEETQYF.

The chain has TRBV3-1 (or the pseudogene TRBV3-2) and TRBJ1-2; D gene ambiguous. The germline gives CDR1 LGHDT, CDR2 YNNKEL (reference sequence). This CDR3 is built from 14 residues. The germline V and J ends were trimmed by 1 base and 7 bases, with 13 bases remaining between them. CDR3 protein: CASSQALQVSGYTF. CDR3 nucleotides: TGTGCCAGCAGCCAAGCCCTCCAGGTCTCTGGCTACACCTTC.

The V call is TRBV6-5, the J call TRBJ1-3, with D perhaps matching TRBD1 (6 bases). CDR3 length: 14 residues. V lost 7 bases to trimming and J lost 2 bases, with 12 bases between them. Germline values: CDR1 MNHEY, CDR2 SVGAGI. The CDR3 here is CASNNRVPGNTIYF. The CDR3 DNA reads TGTGCCAGCAACAACAGGGTCCCTGGAAACACCATATATTTT.

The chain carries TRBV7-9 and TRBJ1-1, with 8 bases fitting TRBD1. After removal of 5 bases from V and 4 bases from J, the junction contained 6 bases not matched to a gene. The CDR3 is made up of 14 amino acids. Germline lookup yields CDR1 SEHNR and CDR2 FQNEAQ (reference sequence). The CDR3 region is CASSVQGGSTEAFF. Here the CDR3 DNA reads TGTGCCAGCAGCGTACAGGGGGGTAGCACTGAAGCTTTCTTT.

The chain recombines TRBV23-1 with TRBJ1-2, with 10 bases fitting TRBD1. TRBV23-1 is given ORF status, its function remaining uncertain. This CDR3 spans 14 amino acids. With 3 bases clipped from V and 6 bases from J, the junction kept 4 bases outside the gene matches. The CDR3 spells CASSHYGTGDGYTF. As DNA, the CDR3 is TGCGCCAGCAGTCACTACGGGACAGGGGATGGCTACACCTTC.

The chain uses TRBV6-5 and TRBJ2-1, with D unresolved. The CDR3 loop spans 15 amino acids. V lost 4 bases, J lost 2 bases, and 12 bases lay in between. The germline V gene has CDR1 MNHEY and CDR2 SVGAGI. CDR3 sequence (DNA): TGTGCCAGCAGTTCCCCTTGGTACCCCTACAATGAGCAGTTCTTC. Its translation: CASSSPWYPYNEQFF.

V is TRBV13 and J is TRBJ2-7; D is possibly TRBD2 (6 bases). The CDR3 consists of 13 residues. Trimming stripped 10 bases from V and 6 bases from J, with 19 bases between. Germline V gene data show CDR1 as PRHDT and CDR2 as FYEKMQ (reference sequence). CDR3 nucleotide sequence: TGTGCCATGTCTACGGGACTCTGGGGCGAGCAGTACTTC. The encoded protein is CAMSTGLWGEQYF.

CDR3 in DNA: TGTGCCAGCCTAGCGGGAGGGAGGAATGAGCAGTTCTTC. This codes for CASLAGGRNEQFF. The chain combines TRBV28 with TRBJ2-1, with 12 bases identical to TRBD2. J gave up 7 bases and V 8 bases, and 3 bases lay outside the gene matches. Germline CDR1 MDHEN, CDR2 SYDVKM. This CDR3 comprises 13 residues. The variable domain in full, with the rest retrieved from reference TRBV28 and TRBJ2-1, is DVKVTQSSRYLVKRTGEKVFLECVQDMDHENMFWYRQDPGLGLRLIYFSYDVKMKEKGDIPEGYSVSREKKERFSLILESASTNQTSMYLCASLAGGRNEQFFGPGTRLTVL.

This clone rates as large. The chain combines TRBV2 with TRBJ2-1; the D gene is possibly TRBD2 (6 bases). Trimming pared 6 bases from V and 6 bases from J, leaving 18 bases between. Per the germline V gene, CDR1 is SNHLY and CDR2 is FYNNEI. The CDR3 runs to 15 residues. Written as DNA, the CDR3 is TGTGCCAGCAGCCCGGGACTTGGAGCCTTCAATGAGCAGTTCTTC. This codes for CASSPGLGAFNEQFF.

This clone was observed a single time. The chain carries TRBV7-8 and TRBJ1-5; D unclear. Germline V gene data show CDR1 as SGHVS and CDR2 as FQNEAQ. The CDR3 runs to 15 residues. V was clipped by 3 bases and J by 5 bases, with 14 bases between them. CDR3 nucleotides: TGTGCCAGCAGCTTGGTTAGAAACGCGTATCAGCCCCAGCATTTT. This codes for CASSLVRNAYQPQHF.

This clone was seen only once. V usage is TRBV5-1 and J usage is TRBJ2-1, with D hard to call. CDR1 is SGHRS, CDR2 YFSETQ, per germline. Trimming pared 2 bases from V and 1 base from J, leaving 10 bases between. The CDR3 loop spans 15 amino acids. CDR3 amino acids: CASSFTDSSYNEQFF. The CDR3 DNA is TGCGCCAGCAGCTTTACGGATTCATCCTACAATGAGCAGTTCTTC. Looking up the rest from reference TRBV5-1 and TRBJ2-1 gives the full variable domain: KAGVTQTPRYLIKTRGQQVTLSCSPISGHRSVSWYQQTPGQGLQFLFEYFSETQRNKGNFPGRFSGRQFSNSRSEMNVSTLELGDSALYLCASSFTDSSYNEQFFGPGTRLTVL.

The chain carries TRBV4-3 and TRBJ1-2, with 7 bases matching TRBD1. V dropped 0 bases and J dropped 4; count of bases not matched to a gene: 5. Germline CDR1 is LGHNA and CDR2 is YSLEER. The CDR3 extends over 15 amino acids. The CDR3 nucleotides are TGCGCCAGCAGCCAAGAGCAGACAGGGCGCTATGGCTACACCTTC. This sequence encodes CASSQEQTGRYGYTF.

CDR3 nucleotides: TGTGCCAGCAGCTCCGAAGGAGAACCGACTTATGGCTACACCTTC. This codes for CASSSEGEPTYGYTF. The rearrangement joins TRBV5-5 to TRBJ1-2; D not resolved. The germline V gene encodes CDR1 SGHKS and CDR2 YYEKEE (reference sequence). Trimming took off 3 bases at V and 5 bases at J, with 17 bases between the two ends. The CDR3 contains 15 residues.

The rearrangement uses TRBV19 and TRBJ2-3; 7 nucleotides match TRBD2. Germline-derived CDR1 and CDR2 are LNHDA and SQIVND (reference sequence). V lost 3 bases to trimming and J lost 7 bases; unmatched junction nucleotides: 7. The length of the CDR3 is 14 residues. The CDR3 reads CASSISGLTNTQYF. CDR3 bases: TGTGCCAGTAGTATCTCGGGACTAACCAATACGCAGTATTTT.

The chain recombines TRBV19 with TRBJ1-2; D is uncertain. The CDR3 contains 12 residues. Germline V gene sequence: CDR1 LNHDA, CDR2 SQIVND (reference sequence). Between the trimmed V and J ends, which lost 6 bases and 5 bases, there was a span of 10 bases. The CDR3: CASSNRVYGYTF. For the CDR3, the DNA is TGTGCCAGTAGCAACCGGGTGTATGGCTACACCTTC.

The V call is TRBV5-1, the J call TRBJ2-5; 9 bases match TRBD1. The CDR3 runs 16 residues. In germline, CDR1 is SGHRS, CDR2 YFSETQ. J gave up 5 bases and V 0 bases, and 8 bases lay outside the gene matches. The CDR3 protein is CASSLVGTGSGETQYF. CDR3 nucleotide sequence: TGCGCCAGCAGCTTGGTCGGGACAGGGAGCGGGGAGACCCAGTACTTC. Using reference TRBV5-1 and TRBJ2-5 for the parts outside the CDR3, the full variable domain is KAGVTQTPRYLIKTRGQQVTLSCSPISGHRSVSWYQQTPGQGLQFLFEYFSETQRNKGNFPGRFSGRQFSNSRSEMNVSTLELGDSALYLCASSLVGTGSGETQYFGPGTRLLVL.